One TCR beta chain is described in this entry. The data were taken from a study of blood T cell repertoires in COVID-19. V lost 4 bases and J lost 1; bases outside the gene matches: 8. The CDR3 covers 16 residues. Germline V gene data show CDR1 as LNHDA and CDR2 as SQIVND (reference sequence). Original data processing: The authors estimated nucleated cell counts from reference gene primer amplification. Clones were read by immunoSEQ multiplex PCR, and TCRdb kept only the in-frame ones, dropping some. That table furnishes V, J and clone size, whereas the DNA furnished D and trimming. The repertoire holds a few hundred thousand clones, around 92% seen once, with roughly 1.2% in the top ten.

The sequencing sample was made of peripheral blood. The TCR originated in a man aged 40-55 years with acute or convalescent COVID-19. The chain employs TRBV19 and TRBJ1-1; TRBD1 aligns across 8 bases. CDR3 nucleotide sequence: TGTGCCAGTAGTACAGATACCGGGACAGGGAACACTGAAGCTTTCTTT. This translates into CASSTDTGTGNTEAFF. Together with reference TRBV19 and TRBJ1-1, the CDR3 gives the full variable domain: DGGITQSPKYLFRKEGQNVTLSCEQNLNHDAMYWYRQDPGQGLRLIYYSQIVNDFQKGDIAEGYSVSREKKESFPLTVTSAQKNPTAFYLCASSTDTGTGNTEAFFGQGTRLTVV.